Shown below are 31 T cell receptor beta chains from a single sample sequenced in a study of identical twins. TCRdb re-called the 5' RACE reads through MiXCR, storing one row per CDR3 protein. The sample includes 420,000 or so distinct CDR3 sequences, roughly 18% of them seen just once. The sample was naive T cells sorted from blood. These receptors came from a man in his forties or fifties in good health.

The chain is built from TRBV5-1 and TRBJ2-7; 12 bases line up with TRBD2. V was pared by 1 base and J by 7 bases, with 9 bases of the junction left unmatched. Per the germline V gene, CDR1 is SGHRS and CDR2 is YFSETQ. The length of the CDR3 is 16 residues. CDR3 sequence reads: CASSLQPSGGAGEQYF. Written as DNA, the CDR3 is TGCGCCAGCAGCTTGCAACCTAGCGGGGGGGCAGGAGAGCAGTACTTC.

J is TRBJ2-1 and V is TRBV24-1, with TRBD1 identical over 8 bases. With V trimmed by 0 bases and J by 6 bases, 3 bases remained unmatched. Germline CDR1 KGHDR, CDR2 SFDVKD. The CDR3 loop spans 15 amino acids. CDR3 in amino acids: CATSDLLDRVNEQFF. The CDR3 region has the DNA TGTGCCACCAGTGATTTGTTGGACAGGGTCAATGAGCAGTTCTTC.

To note about this clonotype: One end of the junction does not line up with germline, which may come from a read error. V is TRBV6-1 and J is TRBJ2-7; TRBD2 agrees at 12 bases. Germline V gene sequence: CDR1 MNHNS, CDR2 SASEGT. The CDR3 consists of 13 residues. The CDR3 DNA reads TGTGCCAGCAAAGGACTAGCGGGGAACGACCAGTACTTC. Translation gives CASKGLAGNDQYF.

This clonotype came up a few times. The chain recombines TRBV27 with TRBJ2-3; TRBD2 matches at 9 bases. CDR3 length: 17 residues. The V and J ends lost 5 bases and 1 base, in that order; junction bases with no gene match: 10. The germline CDR1 and CDR2 sequences are MNHEY and SMNVEV (reference sequence). CDR3 amino acids: CASSDLASGTRTDTQYF. CDR3 in DNA: TGTGCCAGCAGTGACCTTGCTAGCGGGACCCGCACAGATACGCAGTATTTT.

In nucleotides, the CDR3 is TGCGCCAGCAGCCCTAACGCGGGACTAGGAGGTAATGAGCAGTTCTTC. It is translated as CASSPNAGLGGNEQFF. The V gene is TRBV4-1, the J gene TRBJ2-1, with 8 bases aligning to TRBD2. The CDR3 consists of 16 residues. From germline, CDR1 is MGHRA and CDR2 YSYEKL. V trimming: 4 bases; J trimming: 7 bases; junction bases outside the gene matches: 12.

The J gene is TRBJ2-4, the V gene TRBV6-2 or TRBV6-3, with D hard to call. CDR1 and CDR2 (germline): MNHEY, SVGEGT. The CDR3 is made up of 13 amino acids. Deletions cut 4 bases from V and 8 bases from J, with 12 bases between. The CDR3 DNA reads TGTGCCAGCAGTTCACGGATTGGGGACATTCAGTACTTC. Protein sequence: CASSSRIGDIQYF.

V is TRBV6-2 or TRBV6-3 and J is TRBJ2-7; no reliable D call. The germline gives CDR1 MNHEY, CDR2 SVGEGT. V was pared by 6 bases and J by 2 bases, with 14 bases between. The length of the CDR3 is 14 residues. The CDR3 loop is CASRVWTAAYEQYF. The CDR3, as DNA: TGTGCCAGCAGGGTATGGACGGCGGCCTACGAGCAGTACTTC.

This clonotype was seen at least ten times. This chain links TRBV5-1 with TRBJ2-7; 8 bases agree with TRBD2. Per germline, CDR1 SGHRS and CDR2 YFSETQ. V was pared by 4 bases and J by 6 bases, with 6 bases of the junction left unmatched. There are 13 residues in the CDR3. CDR3 nucleotide sequence: TGCGCCAGCAGCATTAGCGGGGTATCCGAGCAGTACTTC. Protein sequence: CASSISGVSEQYF. Using reference TRBV5-1 and TRBJ2-7 for the parts outside the CDR3, the full variable domain is KAGVTQTPRYLIKTRGQQVTLSCSPISGHRSVSWYQQTPGQGLQFLFEYFSETQRNKGNFPGRFSGRQFSNSRSEMNVSTLELGDSALYLCASSISGVSEQYFGPGTRLTVT.

At least ten counts were recorded for this clonotype. The CDR3 DNA reads as TGCGCCAGCAGCTTGCAGGGGAAACAGGTTGGTGAGCAGTTCTTC. Amino acid sequence: CASSLQGKQVGEQFF. The chain has TRBV5-1 and TRBJ2-1, with D possibly being TRBD1 (6 bases). Germline assignment: CDR1 SGHRS and CDR2 YFSETQ. V lost 1 base and J lost 9, with 17 bases in between. The CDR3 runs to 15 residues.

This clonotype occurred a few times. The chain links TRBV7-9 to TRBJ2-5; the D gene is possibly TRBD1 (6 bases). The CDR3 contains 15 residues. With 2 bases removed from V and 4 bases from J, the gap between germline ends came to 14 bases. Per germline, CDR1 SEHNR and CDR2 FQNEAQ (reference sequence). The CDR3 DNA follows: TGTGCCAGCAGCTTACCCCCACAGGGAAGAGAGACCCAGTACTTC. Residues: CASSLPPQGRETQYF.

The chain combines TRBV7-2 with TRBJ2-5, with TRBD2 as a possible D gene (5 bases). V lost 5 bases and J lost 8, with 9 bases in between. Germline CDR1 reads SGHTA; CDR2 reads FQGNSA. The CDR3 extends over 11 amino acids. Written as DNA, the CDR3 is TGTGCCAGCAGCCCTAGCCTTACCCAGTACTTC. Translation: CASSPSLTQYF.

Ten or more counts support this clonotype. The chain employs TRBV6-4 and TRBJ1-5; D perhaps matches TRBD1 (6 bases). The ends were cut back, 8 bases at V and 11 bases at J, with 28 bases in the middle. The CDR3 has 16 residues. Germline CDR1 MRHNA, CDR2 SNTAGT. CDR3 DNA sequence: TGTGCCAGCCAAGCCAGCCCGAGAACAGGGCCGCCGTCCCAGCATTTT. Amino acid sequence: CASQASPRTGPPSQHF.

The rearrangement links TRBV28 to TRBJ2-6; D perhaps matches TRBD2 (6 bases). Per germline, CDR1 MDHEN and CDR2 SYDVKM. The V end lost 7 bases, the J end lost 4 bases, and 14 bases lay between the germline ends. The CDR3 totals 15 residues. In DNA, the CDR3 is TGTGCCAGCACGCGAGGGGCGGGGGGGGCCAACGTCCTGACTTTC. This gives the protein CASTRGAGGANVLTF. Drawing the rest from reference TRBV28 and TRBJ2-6, the complete variable domain is DVKVTQSSRYLVKRTGEKVFLECVQDMDHENMFWYRQDPGLGLRLIYFSYDVKMKEKGDIPEGYSVSREKKERFSLILESASTNQTSMYLCASTRGAGGANVLTFGAGSRLTVL.

The table lists this clonotype with many counts. The CDR3 nucleotides read TGCAGTGCTAGTCAGGGGGCCGGGGGGGGCACTGAAGCTTTCTTT. Protein product: CSASQGAGGGTEAFF. The chain employs TRBV20-1 and TRBJ1-1, with TRBD1 identical over 8 bases. J lost 4 bases, V lost 3 bases, and 10 bases had no gene match. Germline V gene lookup returns CDR1 DFQATT and CDR2 SNEGSKA (reference sequence). This CDR3 contains 15 residues.

This clonotype has at least ten counts. As DNA, the CDR3 is TGTGCCATCCAACAGGTGCCCACAGATACGCAGTATTTT. It yields the protein CAIQQVPTDTQYF. The V call is TRBV10-3, the J call TRBJ2-3, with D possibly being TRBD1 (5 bases). CDR3 length equals 13 residues. CDR1 ENHRY and CDR2 SYGVKD come from the germline V gene. V was pared by 8 bases and J by 2 bases, with 11 bases between.

This sequence joins TRBV6-1 and TRBJ2-1; 7 bases agree with TRBD2. V trimming: 1 base; J trimming: 7 bases; junction bases outside the gene matches: 1. Germline CDR1 and CDR2: MNHNS and SASEGT. This CDR3 has 13 residues. In nucleotides, the CDR3 is TGTGCCAGCAGTGAAGGACTAGCTAATGAGCAGTTCTTC. It is translated as CASSEGLANEQFF.

As for this clonotype: The junction departs from the called germline gene at one end, perhaps through a read error. CDR3 sequence: CASSYRIAGGSSFEQYF. The CDR3 region has the DNA TGTGCCAGCAGTTATCGAATAGCGGGAGGGAGCTCCTTCGAGCAGTACTTC. The chain is built from TRBV6-2 or TRBV6-3 and TRBJ2-7; TRBD2 matches 11 bases. Germline lookup yields CDR1 MNHEY and CDR2 SVGEGT. The CDR3 spans 17 residues.

The rearrangement joins TRBV25-1 to TRBJ1-1, with D perhaps TRBD1 (5 bases). The germline gives CDR1 MGHDK, CDR2 SYGVNS. V was pared by 4 bases and J by 0 bases, with 12 bases between. CDR3 length equals 15 residues. For the CDR3, the DNA is TGTGCCAGCAGTGCTCCAGGGAGCCTGAACACTGAAGCTTTCTTT. This sequence encodes CASSAPGSLNTEAFF.

In this sample, this clonotype turned up many times. The V gene is TRBV20-1, the J gene TRBJ2-3; D gene unclear. V dropped 0 bases and J dropped 2 bases, with 12 bases sitting between them. CDR3 length equals 15 residues. Germline CDR1 DFQATT, CDR2 SNEGSKA (reference sequence). The CDR3 sequence: CSARDMGRNTDTQYF. CDR3 sequence (DNA): TGCAGTGCTAGAGATATGGGCAGAAACACAGATACGCAGTATTTT.

This chain joins TRBV11-2 and TRBJ2-5; TRBD1 is a possible D gene (6 bases). Germline CDR1 SGHAT, CDR2 FQNNGV. The V end was cut by 5 bases, the J end by 1 base, with 14 bases between. This CDR3 is built from 15 residues. The CDR3 loop reads CASSTRQAIQETQYF. In DNA, the CDR3 is TGTGCCAGCAGCACGCGACAGGCGATCCAAGAGACCCAGTACTTC.

Concerning this clonotype: One base away lies a much larger clone, so this may be a sequencing read error. The chain is built from TRBV20-1 and TRBJ2-5; 8 bases are shared with TRBD2. The CDR3 extends over 13 amino acids. Per germline, CDR1 DFQATT and CDR2 SNEGSKA (reference sequence). CDR3 in amino acids: CTPGLGAGGTQYF. The CDR3 coding sequence is TGCACTCCCGGCCTGGGGGCGGGGGGGACCCAGTACTTC.

The table lists this clonotype with many counts. The chain couples TRBV7-2 to TRBJ2-2, with D perhaps being TRBD1 or TRBD2 (5 bases each). Germline CDR1 SGHTA, CDR2 FQGNSA. The CDR3 is 16 residues long. Trimming left V 5 bases short and J 0 bases short, with 13 bases between. CDR3: CASSRWDRSNTGELFF. For the CDR3, the DNA is TGTGCCAGCAGCCGATGGGACCGATCGAACACCGGGGAGCTGTTTTTT.

Many counts were recorded for this clonotype. The chain combines TRBV12-3 or TRBV12-4 with TRBJ2-1; D not certain. Trimming removed 0 bases from V and 1 base from J, with 13 bases in between. This CDR3 region has 17 residues. CDR3 DNA: TGTGCCAGCAGTTTAGCGCTGACAATTAGATCCTACAATGAGCAGTTCTTC. Translating it yields CASSLALTIRSYNEQFF.

This clonotype was detected ten times or more. V usage is TRBV5-5 and J usage is TRBJ1-5; the match to TRBD1 covers 7 bases. Germline V gene sequence: CDR1 SGHKS, CDR2 YYEKEE (reference sequence). The ends lost 4 bases at V and 7 bases at J; junction bases unmatched: 8. The CDR3 consists of 14 residues. CDR3 sequence (DNA): TGTGCCAGCAGCCCGACAGGGCTTCGGCAGCCCCAGCATTTT. This translates into CASSPTGLRQPQHF.

This clonotype was seen only a few times. The chain carries TRBV5-6 and TRBJ2-5; the match to TRBD2 covers 8 bases. The J segment lost 2 bases and the V segment lost 6 bases, leaving 12 bases of the junction unmatched. CDR1 is SGHDT and CDR2 is YYEEEE in the germline V gene. The CDR3 is made up of 16 amino acids. The CDR3 DNA is TGTGCCAGCAACAATGGCGGTAGCGGGACTCAAGAGACCCAGTACTTC. Translation: CASNNGGSGTQETQYF.

This clonotype was picked up a small number of times. This chain uses TRBV4-3 with TRBJ1-6, with 7 bases that match TRBD1. Germline V gives CDR1 LGHNA, CDR2 YSLEER. J was trimmed by 3 bases and V by 0 bases; bases with no gene match: 2. CDR3 length equals 16 residues. CDR3 nucleotide sequence: TGCGCCAGCAGCCAAGAAGACAGGGACTATAATTCACCCCTCCACTTT. It encodes CASSQEDRDYNSPLHF.

V usage is TRBV7-9 and J usage is TRBJ1-2; D not certain. This CDR3 comprises 15 residues. CDR1 is SEHNR, CDR2 FQNEAQ, per germline (reference sequence). Trimming removed 5 bases at V and 4 bases at J, with 17 bases between. The DNA for the CDR3 is TGTGCCAGCAGCGGCATTAGGAACGCACTCTATGGCTACACCTTC. Amino acid sequence: CASSGIRNALYGYTF.

This clonotype was recorded a few times. The V and J genes are TRBV7-8 and TRBJ1-5; 7 nucleotides match TRBD1. Trimming took 5 bases from V and 7 from J; bases not matched to a gene: 5. The V gene's germline CDR1 is SGHVS and CDR2 FQNEAQ. The length of the CDR3 is 13 residues. The CDR3 loop is CASSPDRAQPQHF. The DNA of the CDR3 is TGTGCCAGCAGCCCCGACAGGGCCCAGCCCCAGCATTTT.

This clonotype was detected ten times or more. The V and J genes are TRBV6-1 and TRBJ2-2; D might be TRBD1 (6 bases). Germline lookup yields CDR1 MNHNS and CDR2 SASEGT. The V end lost 6 bases, the J end lost 6 bases, and 20 bases lay between the germline ends. The CDR3 contains 16 residues. DNA of the CDR3: TGTGCCAGCAGGCCTTTCGGTGGGGGCCCCGCCGGGGAGCTGTTTTTT. Translation: CASRPFGGGPAGELFF.

This clonotype was seen repeatedly, ten times or more. The V and J genes are TRBV2 and TRBJ2-7; perhaps TRBD2 as D (6 bases). The CDR3 runs to 15 residues. Germline V gene lookup returns CDR1 SNHLY and CDR2 FYNNEI. The V gene lost 2 bases and the J gene lost 7 bases, with 18 bases spanning the gap. Here the CDR3 DNA reads TGTGCCAGCAGTGAATTGGTAGCGGACGTGGGGGAGCAGTACTTC. Protein: CASSELVADVGEQYF.

The rearrangement links TRBV20-1 to TRBJ2-1; the D gene could be TRBD1 or TRBD2 (5 bases each). The CDR3 is 13 amino acids. V was clipped by 6 bases and J by 10 bases, with 19 bases between them. Germline-derived CDR1 and CDR2 are DFQATT and SNEGSKA (reference sequence). The CDR3 reads CSAPGTLAREQFF. The DNA for the CDR3 is TGCAGTGCGCCCGGGACCCTGGCCAGAGAGCAGTTCTTC.